The source of this T cell receptor (beta chain) is a study of HIV-infected patients and healthy controls. Study outcomes and limitations: The authors saw processing only sixteen HIV-infected individuals as a major limitation on generality.

The sample holds a few counts of this clonotype. No antigen is known for it. Around 530 ng RNA was reverse transcribed with alpha and beta constant-region primers. Using multiplexing indices, alpha and beta chain libraries were generated apart by chain-specific third strand synthesis. A 5' RACE adapter with a random hexamer and the SP2 primer site was joined to cDNA. Two random hexamers, added before amplification and joined, formed each molecule's 12-nucleotide barcode. MiXCR was run by TCRdb on the 5' RACE reads, yielding one entry per CDR3 protein. The sample includes 15,000 to 20,000 distinct CDR3 sequences, approximately 8.3% of them seen just once. Germline lookup yields CDR1 LGHDT and CDR2 YNNKEL (reference sequence). V trimming: 0 bases; J trimming: 2 bases; junction bases outside the gene matches: 16. The CDR3 consists of 21 residues. The repertoire came from unfractionated whole blood and reflected all unsorted peripheral T cells.

What was sequenced was blood. The chain employs TRBV3-1 and TRBJ2-3; TRBD2 matches 11 bases. This receptor was identified in an adult in good health. CDR3: CASSQEGTSGSPTTPTDTQYF. CDR3 bases: TGTGCCAGCAGCCAAGAAGGAACTAGCGGGAGCCCTACTACCCCCACAGATACGCAGTATTTT.